The next 20 T cell receptor beta chains were all read from a single sample in a study of OX40 agonist ivuxolimab in advanced cancers. Receptor amplification or capture employed the immunoSEQ multiplex PCR assay. Not all clones reach the TCRdb copy of this immuneACCESS table, which keeps in-frame sequences only. Checked studies attribute under half of the gap to unresolved V genes and leave the rest unexplained. The sample yields 65,000 to 75,000 clones; around 89% were counted once. Together, the top ten hold roughly 0.98% of the sample. The sample here was CD4+ or CD8+ T cells sorted from blood, taken in a trial of the OX40 agonist ivuxolimab. The receptors stem from an adult with an advanced solid tumor such as melanoma, head and neck, liver or kidney cancer.

The chain has TRBV4-3 and TRBJ1-3, with 7 bases matching TRBD1. V gave up 0 bases and J gave up 4 bases; unmatched junction bases: 15. The CDR3 has 19 amino acids. From germline, CDR1 is LGHNA and CDR2 YSLEER. CDR3 region: CASSQEVVGQGVGGNTIYF. The CDR3 DNA sequence: TGCGCCAGCAGCCAAGAAGTGGTGGGGCAGGGGGTAGGAGGAAACACCATATATTTT.

This rearrangement joins TRBV6-1 to TRBJ1-1, with D hard to call. This CDR3 is 15 amino acids long. V lost 2 bases and J lost 2, with 12 bases in between. Germline V lookup: CDR1 MNHNS, CDR2 SASEGT. CDR3 region: CASSEFRTLNTEAFF. CDR3 in DNA: TGTGCCAGCAGTGAATTCAGGACCCTAAACACTGAAGCTTTCTTT.

CDR3 protein: CATGGFYEQYF. In DNA, the CDR3 is TGCGCCACAGGGGGTTTCTACGAGCAGTACTTC. The chain joins TRBV4-1 to TRBJ2-7, with TRBD1 identical over 7 bases. Germline V CDR1 and CDR2: MGHRA, YSYEKL. The CDR3 has 11 residues. V was clipped by 10 bases and J by 3 bases; unmatched bases: 3.

This CDR3 is CASSLNWNEQFF. The CDR3 bases are TGTGCCAGCAGTTTAAATTGGAATGAGCAGTTCTTC. The chain links TRBV28 to TRBJ2-1; D remains unclear. There are 12 residues in the CDR3. CDR1 and CDR2 (germline): MDHEN, SYDVKM. Trimming shortened V by 2 bases and J by 7 bases, and 6 bases separated the two germline ends. Supplemented by reference TRBV28 and TRBJ2-1, the full variable domain reads DVKVTQSSRYLVKRTGEKVFLECVQDMDHENMFWYRQDPGLGLRLIYFSYDVKMKEKGDIPEGYSVSREKKERFSLILESASTNQTSMYLCASSLNWNEQFFGPGTRLTVL.

The genes are TRBV7-2 and TRBJ2-7, with TRBD2 identical over 15 bases. CDR3 length: 15 amino acids. J was trimmed by 5 bases and V by 5 bases; bases with no gene match: 4. CDR1 SGHTA and CDR2 FQGNSA come from the germline V gene. As DNA, the CDR3 is TGTGCCAGCAGCCGGACTAGCGGGAGGGACCACGAGCAGTACTTC. Protein sequence: CASSRTSGRDHEQYF.

This chain joins TRBV19 and TRBJ2-3; 7 nucleotides line up with TRBD2. Trimming took 6 bases from V and 1 from J; bases not matched to a gene: 4. The CDR3 is 14 amino acids. Germline assignment: CDR1 LNHDA and CDR2 SQIVND (reference sequence). CDR3 residues: CASSGTTRTDTQYF. CDR3 DNA sequence: TGTGCCAGTAGCGGGACTACGCGCACAGATACGCAGTATTTT.

The J gene is TRBJ2-1, the V gene TRBV27; D may be TRBD2 (7 bases). CDR1 and CDR2 (germline): MNHEY, SMNVEV (reference sequence). This CDR3 is built from 19 residues. V lost 1 base, J lost 2 bases, and 21 bases lay in between. The CDR3 DNA follows: TGTGCCAGCAGTTTATATGGCCCTAGGGGGAGGGCCCCCTACAATGAGCAGTTCTTC. Its translation: CASSLYGPRGRAPYNEQFF.

This clone showed up just a few times. This chain joins TRBV27 and TRBJ2-1, with 8 positions matching TRBD2. The CDR3 has 15 residues. V lost 6 bases to trimming and J lost 6 bases; unmatched junction nucleotides: 10. Germline CDR1 MNHEY, CDR2 SMNVEV (reference sequence). The CDR3 DNA sequence: TGTGCCAGCAGGCCCGGGGTAGCGGGACTCAATGAGCAGTTCTTC. Protein: CASRPGVAGLNEQFF.

Worth noting for this clone: Germline and junction disagree at one end, which may indicate a read error. Other DNA sequences in the same sample also yield this CDR3. The chain uses TRBV5-1 and TRBJ2-6; D assignment may be TRBD1 or TRBD2 (5 bases each). Germline CDR1 SGHRS, CDR2 YFSETQ. CDR3 size: 20 residues. CDR3 in amino acids: CASSTEWGSGRGSGANVLTF. CDR3 bases: TGCGCCAGCAGCACCGAATGGGGGTCAGGGAGAGGCTCTGGGGCCAATGTCCTGACTTTC.

The chain couples TRBV5-4 to TRBJ2-7; 13 bases match TRBD2. There are 15 residues in the CDR3. Germline V gives CDR1 SGHNT, CDR2 YYREEE (reference sequence). J gave up 4 bases and V 3 bases, and 4 bases lay outside the gene matches. CDR3 in amino acids: CASSSRTSGSYEQYF. The CDR3 nucleotides read TGTGCCAGCAGCTCACGGACTAGCGGGAGTTACGAGCAGTACTTC.

This clone showed up just a few times. The rearrangement links TRBV5-1 to TRBJ2-6, with no clear D. Looked up from germline, CDR1 is SGHRS and CDR2 is YFSETQ. The V end was cut by 4 bases, the J end by 0 bases, with 14 bases between. This CDR3 has 17 amino acids. CDR3 in amino acids: CASSTAGRFSGANVLTF. The CDR3 nucleotides read TGCGCCAGCAGCACCGCCGGCAGGTTCTCTGGGGCCAACGTCCTGACTTTC.

The chain recombines TRBV5-1 with TRBJ2-7, with D unresolved. The CDR3 sequence is 14 residues long. V was shortened by 1 base and J by 3 bases, with 11 bases between the two germline ends. Germline-derived CDR1 and CDR2 are SGHRS and YFSETQ. This chain's CDR3 is CASSLRLRGYEQYF. The CDR3 nucleotides are TGCGCCAGCAGCTTGAGGCTGCGAGGCTACGAGCAGTACTTC.

J is TRBJ2-5 and V is TRBV5-4; 11 nucleotides align to TRBD1. Germline-derived CDR1 and CDR2 are SGHNT and YYREEE (reference sequence). CDR3 length: 14 residues. V shed 4 bases, J shed 5 bases, and the junction held 4 bases outside the gene matches. The CDR3 reads CASSIRTGGETQYF. CDR3 nucleotide sequence: TGTGCCAGCAGCATCCGGACAGGGGGCGAGACCCAGTACTTC.

V is TRBV19 and J is TRBJ2-7, with unresolved D. CDR3 length: 16 amino acids. Trimming cost V 5 bases and J 0 bases, with 17 bases left between them. Germline V gene data show CDR1 as LNHDA and CDR2 as SQIVND (reference sequence). The CDR3 nucleotides are TGTGCCAGTAGTGGGTCCTTGACCCTAAGCTCCTACGAGCAGTACTTC. Protein product: CASSGSLTLSSYEQYF. Full variable domain (outside the CDR3, taken from reference TRBV19 and TRBJ2-7): DGGITQSPKYLFRKEGQNVTLSCEQNLNHDAMYWYRQDPGQGLRLIYYSQIVNDFQKGDIAEGYSVSREKKESFPLTVTSAQKNPTAFYLCASSGSLTLSSYEQYFGPGTRLTVT.

The genes are TRBV7-9 and TRBJ1-1; maybe TRBD1 (6 bases). CDR1 is SEHNR and CDR2 is FQNEAQ in the germline V gene (reference sequence). V lost 5 bases, J lost 7 bases, and 17 bases lay in between. This CDR3 region has 14 residues. The CDR3 spells CASSLTGTPIEAFF. The DNA for the CDR3 is TGTGCCAGCAGCCTCACTGGGACACCGATTGAAGCTTTCTTT.

The chain couples TRBV5-1 to TRBJ2-7; a weak D match, TRBD2 (5 bases). The CDR3 length is 11 residues. Germline V gene lookup returns CDR1 SGHRS and CDR2 YFSETQ. V lost 3 bases and J 5 bases, leaving 6 bases between the germline ends. The CDR3 DNA is TGCGCCAGCAGCTCTAGCAACGAGCAGTACTTC. Translated, it gives CASSSSNEQYF.

The chain couples TRBV5-1 to TRBJ1-6, with 10 bases fitting TRBD1. The V segment lost 4 bases and the J segment 7 bases; nucleotides outside the gene matches: 2. The CDR3 contains 14 residues. Per the germline V gene, CDR1 is SGHRS and CDR2 is YFSETQ. The CDR3 protein is CASSQGQGNSPLHF. CDR3 sequence (DNA): TGCGCCAGCAGCCAGGGACAGGGGAATTCACCCCTCCACTTT.

This rearrangement joins TRBV9 to TRBJ2-4, with D uncertain. Germline V gene sequence: CDR1 SGDLS, CDR2 YYNGEE. Trimming took off 3 bases at V and 0 bases at J, with 13 bases between the two ends. The CDR3 consists of 16 residues. Written as DNA, the CDR3 is TGTGCCAGCAGCGATGGGTCTTTCGAAGCCAAAAACATTCAGTACTTC. It yields the protein CASSDGSFEAKNIQYF.

The V and J genes are TRBV18 and TRBJ2-7, with a possible D match to TRBD1 (5 bases). The CDR3 length is 15 residues. In germline, CDR1 is KGHSH, CDR2 LQKENI. Trimming cost V 2 bases and J 3 bases, with 14 bases left between them. The CDR3 loop is CASSPGADQNYEQYF. CDR3 bases: TGTGCCAGCTCACCAGGGGCAGACCAAAACTACGAGCAGTACTTC.

The J gene is TRBJ2-1, the V gene TRBV29-1; 7 nucleotides agree with TRBD2. The CDR3 covers 15 residues. With V trimmed by 6 bases and J by 0 bases, 8 bases remained unmatched. The germline CDR1 and CDR2 sequences are SQVTM and ANQGSEA. CDR3 nucleotide sequence: TGCAGCGTCCGTAGCGGGCTTATCTCCTACAATGAGCAGTTCTTC. It encodes CSVRSGLISYNEQFF.